This TCR beta chain was identified during a study of control samples from healthy donors and cancer patients. TCRdb's copy holds only in-frame clones and misses some; the assay was immunoSEQ multiplex PCR. Found here are 95,000 to 130,000 clones, roughly 92% of them singletons; the top ten hold about 2.8%. The CDR3 contains 15 residues. The chain combines TRBV1 with TRBJ2-7; the listed D gene, TRBD2, was not tested against the DNA. TRBV1 is marked as a pseudogene. The clonotype comes from a man aged 30 to 39 in good health. The sequenced material came from blood. CDR3 sequence reads: CTSSHFPFPGGRRYV. The CDR3 nucleotides are TGCACCAGCAGCCATTTCCCTTTCCCGGGGGGTCGCCGGTACGTC.